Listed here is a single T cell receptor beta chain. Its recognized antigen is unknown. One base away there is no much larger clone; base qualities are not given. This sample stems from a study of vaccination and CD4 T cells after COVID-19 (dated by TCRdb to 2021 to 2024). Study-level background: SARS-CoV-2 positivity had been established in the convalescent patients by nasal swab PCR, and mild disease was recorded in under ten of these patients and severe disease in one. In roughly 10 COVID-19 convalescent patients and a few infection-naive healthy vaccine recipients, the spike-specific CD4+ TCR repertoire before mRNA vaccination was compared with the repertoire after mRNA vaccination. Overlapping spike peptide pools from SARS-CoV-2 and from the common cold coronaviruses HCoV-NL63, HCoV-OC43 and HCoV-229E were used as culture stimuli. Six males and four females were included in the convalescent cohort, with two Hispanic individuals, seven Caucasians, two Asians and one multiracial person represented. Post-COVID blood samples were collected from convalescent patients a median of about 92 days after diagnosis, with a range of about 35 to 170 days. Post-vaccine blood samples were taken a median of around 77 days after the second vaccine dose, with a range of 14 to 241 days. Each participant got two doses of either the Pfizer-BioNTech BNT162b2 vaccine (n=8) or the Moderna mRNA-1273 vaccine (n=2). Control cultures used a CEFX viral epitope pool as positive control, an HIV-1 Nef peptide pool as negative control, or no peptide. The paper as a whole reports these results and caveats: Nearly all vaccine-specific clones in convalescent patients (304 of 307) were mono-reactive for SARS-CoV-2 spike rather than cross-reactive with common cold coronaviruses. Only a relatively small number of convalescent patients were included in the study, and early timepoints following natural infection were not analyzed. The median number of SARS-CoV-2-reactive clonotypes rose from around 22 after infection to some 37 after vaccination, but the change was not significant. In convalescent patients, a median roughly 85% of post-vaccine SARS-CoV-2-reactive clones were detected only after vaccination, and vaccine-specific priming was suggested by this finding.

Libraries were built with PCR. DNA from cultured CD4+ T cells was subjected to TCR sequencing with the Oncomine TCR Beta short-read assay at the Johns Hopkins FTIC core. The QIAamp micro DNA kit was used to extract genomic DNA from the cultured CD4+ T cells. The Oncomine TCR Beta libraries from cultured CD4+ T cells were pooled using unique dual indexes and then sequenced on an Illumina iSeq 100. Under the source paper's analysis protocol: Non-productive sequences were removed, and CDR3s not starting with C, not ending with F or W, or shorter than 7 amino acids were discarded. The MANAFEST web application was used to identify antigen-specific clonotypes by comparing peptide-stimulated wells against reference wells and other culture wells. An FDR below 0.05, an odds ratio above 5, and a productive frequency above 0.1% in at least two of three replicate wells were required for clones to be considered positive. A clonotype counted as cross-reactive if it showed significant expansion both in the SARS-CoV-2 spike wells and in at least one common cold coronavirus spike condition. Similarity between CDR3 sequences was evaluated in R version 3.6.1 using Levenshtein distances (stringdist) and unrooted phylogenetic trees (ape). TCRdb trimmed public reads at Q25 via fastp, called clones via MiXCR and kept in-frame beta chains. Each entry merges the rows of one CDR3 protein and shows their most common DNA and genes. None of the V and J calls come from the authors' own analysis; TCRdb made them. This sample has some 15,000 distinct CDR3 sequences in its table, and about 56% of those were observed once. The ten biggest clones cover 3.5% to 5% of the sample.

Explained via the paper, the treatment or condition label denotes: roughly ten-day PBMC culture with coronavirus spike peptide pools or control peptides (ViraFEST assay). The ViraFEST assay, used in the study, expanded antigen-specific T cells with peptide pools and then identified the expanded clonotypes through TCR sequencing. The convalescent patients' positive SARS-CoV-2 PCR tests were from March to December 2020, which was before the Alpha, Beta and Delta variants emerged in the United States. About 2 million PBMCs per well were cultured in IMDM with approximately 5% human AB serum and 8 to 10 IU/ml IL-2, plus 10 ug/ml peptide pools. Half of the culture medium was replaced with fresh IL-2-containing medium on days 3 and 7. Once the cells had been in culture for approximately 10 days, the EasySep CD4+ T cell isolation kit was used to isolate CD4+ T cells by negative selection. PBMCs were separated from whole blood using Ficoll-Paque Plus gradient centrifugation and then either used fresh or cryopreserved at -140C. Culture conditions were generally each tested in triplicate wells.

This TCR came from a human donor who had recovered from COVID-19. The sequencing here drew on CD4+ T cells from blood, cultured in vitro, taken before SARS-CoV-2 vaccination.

The nucleotide sequence reads as follows: TGCAGTGCTAGAGATCAGAGCGGGGGGGCCGGGTACAGAACGCAGTATTTT. It specifies CSARDQSGGAGYRTQYF. Recombination connected TRBV20-1 to TRBJ2-3; 10 bases in the middle match TRBD2. For this chain, trimming is 0 bases at the V end and 9 bases at the J end, and the number of junction bases without a gene match is 15. From the cysteine through the phenylalanine, the CDR3 covers 17 amino acids. Only CDR3 DNA remains: 51 bases, in frame from the first base. From a lookup of the germline V gene (reference sequence), CDR1 and CDR2 are DFQATT and SNEGSKA.